This is a list of T cell receptor beta chains from one sample in a study of shared clonotypes between healthy human individuals. Profiling relied on immunoSEQ multiplex PCR, and the TCRdb table lists in-frame clones only, not all of them. Among about 1 million clones listed, about 74% were seen once. Sequences were obtained from memory CD4+ T cells sorted from blood. These receptors were obtained from a young man in good health. Both conserved end residues are part of each CDR3. The order of the fields is clone size, D gene, V gene, CDR3 length, J gene, CDR3 DNA, CDR3 protein. A D gene is named only where the DNA matches it firmly. The size entry is marked missing in some rows and otherwise reads once, few, many or a size class.

.	.	TRBV2	13	TRBJ1-5	TGTGCCAGCAGGCGGGGCGCAGTTCAGCCCCAGCATTTT	CASRRGAVQPQHF
.	TRBD1	TRBV30	14	TRBJ1-5	TGTGCCTGGAGTGCCGGACAGGGGAATCAGCCCCAGCATTTT	CAWSAGQGNQPQHF
.	.	TRBV6-5	14	TRBJ1-3	TGTGCCAGCAGAAGTTGGGCGGCTGGAAACACCATATATTTT	CASRSWAAGNTIYF
few	.	TRBV4-1	14	TRBJ2-1	TGCGCCAGCAGCCTCCGCTGGGGGAAGGATGAGCAGTTCTTC	CASSLRWGKDEQFF
.	TRBD2	TRBV2	15	TRBJ2-3	TGTGCCAGCAGTCTCAAGCGGGGGGGCCTGAATACGCAGTATTTT	CASSLKRGGLNTQYF
few	.	TRBV19	14	TRBJ1-4	TGTGCCAGTAGTGCACGTGGAACTAATGAAAAACTGTTTTTT	CASSARGTNEKLFF
.	.	TRBV28	14	TRBJ1-2	TGTGCCAGCAGTCTAGCTGGAGGGCGCGGGGGCTACACCTTC	CASSLAGGRGGYTF
.	TRBD1	TRBV29-1	13	TRBJ2-5	TGCAGCGTGGACAGGTCCGGGGTGGAGACCCAGTACTTC	CSVDRSGVETQYF
once	.	TRBV5-5	16	TRBJ1-4	TGTGCCAGCAGCTTGGCCGGGAGGGCAGGGCTAGAAAAACTGTTTTTT	CASSLAGRAGLEKLFF
.	.	TRBV7-9	15	TRBJ1-2	TGTGCCAGCAGCTTGAGCTCTATACCTAACTATGGCTACACCTTC	CASSLSSIPNYGYTF
.	TRBD2	TRBV9	17	TRBJ2-1	TGTGCCAGCAGCGTAAGTATGACTAGCGGGATATACAATGAGCAGTTCTTC	CASSVSMTSGIYNEQFF
.	TRBD1	TRBV2	15	TRBJ1-1	TGTGCCAGCAGTGAAGTCCAGGGGGCTGGGACTGAAGCTTTCTTT	CASSEVQGAGTEAFF
.	.	TRBV4-3	15	TRBJ2-4	TGCGCCAGCAGCCAAGATAACCAGGGTACAAACATTCAGTACTTC	CASSQDNQGTNIQYF
.	.	TRBV10-3	15	TRBJ2-7	TGTGCCATCAGTGAGTCAGGAGGGGGCGTCTACGAGCAGTACTTC	CAISESGGGVYEQYF
few	.	TRBV27	17	TRBJ2-2	TGTGCCAGCAGTCCCCTACGCCCCGGGAGCAACACCGGGGAGCTGTTTTTT	CASSPLRPGSNTGELFF
.	.	TRBV4-1	16	TRBJ1-4	TGCGCCAGCAGCCAAAGAGGGGGAGGAGATAATGAAAAACTGTTTTTT	CASSQRGGGDNEKLFF
.	.	TRBV5-1	15	TRBJ2-5	TGCGCCAGCAGCTTGGCCCGAGACATAGGAGAGACCCAGTACTTC	CASSLARDIGETQYF
.	.	TRBV30	11	TRBJ2-3	TGTGCCTGGAGTGTACAAAATACGCAGTATTTT	CAWSVQNTQYF
few	.	TRBV7-9	12	TRBJ1-2	TGTGCCAGCACGAACTTTGACGGTGGCTACACCTTC	CASTNFDGGYTF
.	.	TRBV7-9	16	TRBJ2-7	TGTGCCAGCAGCTTGATTGCGGCAGGTAGCTCCTACGAGCAGTACTTC	CASSLIAAGSSYEQYF
.	TRBD1	TRBV11-2	16	TRBJ2-1	TGTGCCAGCAGCTTGGGGACAGGTAGCTCCTACAATGAGCAGTTCTTC	CASSLGTGSSYNEQFF
.	TRBD2	TRBV5-6	15	TRBJ2-7	TGTGCCAGCAGCGGCCTTGGGACTAGTTTCTACGAGCAGTACTTC	CASSGLGTSFYEQYF
.	.	TRBV28	13	TRBJ1-1	TGTGCCACCCAGCGGGGCGGCCAGCCTGAAGCTTTCTTT	CATQRGGQPEAFF
.	TRBD1	TRBV4-3	14	TRBJ1-2	TGCGCCAGCAGCCAAGAGGGGGACAGTAATGGCTACACCTTC	CASSQEGDSNGYTF
.	.	TRBV18	16	TRBJ1-4	TGTGCCAGCTCACCCGGCGGGGCGGTATCTAGAGAAAAACTGTTTTTT	CASSPGGAVSREKLFF
.	TRBD1	TRBV5-1	15	TRBJ1-2	TGCGCCAGCTACGCGGGGACAGAGAACATCTATGGCTACACCTTC	CASYAGTENIYGYTF
.	TRBD1	TRBV7-8	14	TRBJ2-7	TGTGCCAGCAGCTCACAGGGGGGCCCCTACGAGCAGTACTTC	CASSSQGGPYEQYF
many	.	TRBV10-1	13	TRBJ2-3	TGCGCCAGCAGCGGGGCTGGCACAGATACGCAGTATTTT	CASSGAGTDTQYF
.	.	TRBV28	13	TRBJ2-7	TGTGCCAGTATGTGGGGCAGCACCTACGAGCAGTACTTC	CASMWGSTYEQYF
.	.	TRBV11-3	18	TRBJ1-2	TGTGCCAGCAGCTTAGCCGTCGGTGGGGGGCAAGTTAACTATGGCTACACCTTC	CASSLAVGGGQVNYGYTF
.	TRBD1	TRBV7-9	15	TRBJ2-3	TGTGCCAGCAGCTTAGGAGGGGGCGCGACAGATACGCAGTATTTT	CASSLGGGATDTQYF
.	TRBD1	TRBV5-4	15	TRBJ2-7	TGTGCCAGCAGCCCCGGGACAGTTTATAACTACGAGCAGTACTTC	CASSPGTVYNYEQYF
.	.	TRBV30	11	TRBJ1-2	TGTGCCTGGAGTCCACTTTGGGGCTACACCTTC	CAWSPLWGYTF
.	TRBD2	TRBV5-4	17	TRBJ2-5	TGTGCCAGCAGCCGGGGGTCCGGCGGGGGGTACTCGGAGACCCAGTACTTC	CASSRGSGGGYSETQYF
few	.	TRBV5-1	14	TRBJ2-3	TGCGCCAGCAGCCCCCTCCCAGGGGAGGATACGCAGTATTTT	CASSPLPGEDTQYF
.	TRBD2	TRBV7-7	14	TRBJ2-1	TGTGCTAGCGCGCGGGAGGGCATTTGGGATGAGCAGTTCTTC	CASAREGIWDEQFF
.	.	TRBV2	14	TRBJ1-2	TGTGCCAGCAGTGAGGCTGGGGCGAACTATGGCTACACCTTC	CASSEAGANYGYTF
.	TRBD1	TRBV5-1	16	TRBJ2-4	TGCGCCAGCAGCTTAGACAGGGAATGGGCCAAAAACATTCAGTACTTC	CASSLDREWAKNIQYF
.	TRBD2	TRBV5-8	15	TRBJ2-1	TGTGCCAGCAGCGCTGGGACTAGCGAATACAATGAGCAGTTCTTC	CASSAGTSEYNEQFF
once	TRBD2	TRBV9	14	TRBJ2-7	TGTGCCAGCAGCTCAGGACTAGCGCCCACTCAGCAGTACTTC	CASSSGLAPTQQYF
.	TRBD1	TRBV6-1	14	TRBJ1-5	TGTGCCAGCAACGGACAGGGGGACAATCAGCCCCAGCATTTT	CASNGQGDNQPQHF
many	TRBD1	TRBV7-2	15	TRBJ1-3	TGTGCCAGCAGCTTTGACAGGGGCCCTGGAAACACCATATATTTT	CASSFDRGPGNTIYF
.	TRBD1	TRBV11-2	14	TRBJ1-6	TGTGCCAGCAGCTTGAGGGACAGAAATTCACCCCTCCACTTT	CASSLRDRNSPLHF
few	.	TRBV5-1	14	TRBJ2-7	TGCGCCAGCAGCTTGGAGGACAGAGCCAACGAGCAGTACTTC	CASSLEDRANEQYF
.	TRBD1	TRBV28	15	TRBJ2-7	TGTGCCAGCAGTCCCCAGGACAGGGACTCCTACGAGCAGTACTTC	CASSPQDRDSYEQYF
.	.	TRBV4-1	16	TRBJ1-5	TGCGCCAGCAGCCAAGTAATCGGAGGTAGCAATCAGCCCCAGCACTTT	CASSQVIGGSNQPQHF
.	.	TRBV2	11	TRBJ2-7	TGTGCCAGCATCCGAGCCTACGAGCAGTACTTC	CASIRAYEQYF
few	TRBD1	TRBV9	15	TRBJ2-1	TGTGCCAGCAGCGTAGGAGGGGGCGCGAGTAATGAGCAGTTCTTC	CASSVGGGASNEQFF
many	TRBD2	TRBV2	16	TRBJ2-1	TGTGCCAGCAGCTTTTTGGTGGGGGGGGTTTCAAATGAGCAGTTCTTC	CASSFLVGGVSNEQFF
.	.	TRBV27	16	TRBJ2-7	TGTGCCAGCAGTTTACGACGAGACAGGTTGGGGCACGAGCAGTACTTC	CASSLRRDRLGHEQYF
.	.	TRBV5-6	17	TRBJ2-1	TGTGCCAGCAGCTTGGGATTCTTCGGGGGAAACTACAATGAGCAGTTCTTC	CASSLGFFGGNYNEQFF
.	.	TRBV7-2	12	TRBJ2-7	TGTGCCAGCAGTCCCCCGGCGGTAGAGCAGTACTTC	CASSPPAVEQYF
.	.	TRBV9	12	TRBJ1-2	TGTGCCAGCAGCACCCGGGGGGAACCCTACACCTTC	CASSTRGEPYTF
.	.	TRBV7-9	14	TRBJ2-3	TGTGCCAGCAGCCCCAAGGATATCACAGATACGCAGTATTTT	CASSPKDITDTQYF
.	.	TRBV10-3	14	TRBJ2-1	TGTGCCATCCGGGAAGGTGGTATTGAGGGTGAGCAGTTCTTC	CAIREGGIEGEQFF
.	.	TRBV2	11	TRBJ2-5	TGTGCCAGCAGTGATTCCCCTGAGCAGTACTTC	CASSDSPEQYF